The rows below give T cell receptor beta chains drawn from one sample of a study of T cells after yellow fever vaccination. TCRdb used MiXCR to reprocess the 5' RACE reads, holding one entry per CDR3 protein. The repertoire holds around 320,000 distinct CDR3 sequences, with around 4.3% as singletons. The source was PBMCs, collected 15 days after the yellow fever booster vaccination. The receptor source for this set is a young man who received the YFV17D yellow fever vaccine. Each CDR3 is given without its conserved first and last residue.

TRBV7-2	11	TRBJ2-5	ASSFSGLETQY
TRBV6-2/TRBV6-3	13	TRBJ2-3	ASSVQAGGQDTQY
TRBV5-6	11	TRBJ2-3	ASSRQRTDTQY
TRBV7-3	14	TRBJ2-2	ASSPGDRPNTGELF
TRBV12-3/TRBV12-4	13	TRBJ1-6	ASSLRDPRDSPLH
TRBV5-1	11	TRBJ1-1	ASSLRGNTEAF
TRBV7-2	11	TRBJ1-2	ASSSPGTNGYT
TRBV5-1	11	TRBJ2-5	ASSRGRGETQY
TRBV5-6	14	TRBJ2-7	ASSNGDSLSSYEQY
TRBV7-2	12	TRBJ2-1	ASSSLPGSNEQF
TRBV7-2	11	TRBJ1-1	ASSSGSNTEAF
TRBV6-6	13	TRBJ1-5	ASSYWVSESGPQH
TRBV20-1	11	TRBJ1-1	SVPLMVSTEAF
TRBV6-5	13	TRBJ2-2	ASSGLAGGTGELF
TRBV2	12	TRBJ1-2	ASRFEGFYYGYT